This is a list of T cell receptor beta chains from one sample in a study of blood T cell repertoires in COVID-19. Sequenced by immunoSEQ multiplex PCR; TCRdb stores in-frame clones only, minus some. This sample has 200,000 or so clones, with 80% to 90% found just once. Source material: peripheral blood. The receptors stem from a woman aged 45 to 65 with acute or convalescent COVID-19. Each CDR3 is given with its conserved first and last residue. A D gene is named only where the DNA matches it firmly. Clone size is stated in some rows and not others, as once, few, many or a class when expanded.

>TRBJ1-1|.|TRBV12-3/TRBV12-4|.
TGTGCCAGCAGTTTCGGTAACACTGAAGCTTTCTTT
CASSFGNTEAFF
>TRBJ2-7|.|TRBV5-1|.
TGCGCCAGCAGCTATGACTTCTACGAGCAGTACTTC
CASSYDFYEQYF
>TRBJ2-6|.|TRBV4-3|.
TGCGCCAGCAGCCAAGGGACACCACATTCCGGGGCCAACGTCCTGACTTTC
CASSQGTPHSGANVLTF
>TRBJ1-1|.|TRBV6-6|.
TGTGCCAGCAGGACACAGGGCATGGGCACTGAAGCTTTCTTT
CASRTQGMGTEAFF
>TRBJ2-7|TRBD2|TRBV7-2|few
TGTGCCAGCAGCTTAGAGACTAGCGGGAGCCCTCGGCAGTACTTC
CASSLETSGSPRQYF
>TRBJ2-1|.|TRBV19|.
TGTGCCAGTAGTATTCGAGGACTGGGGATGGATGAGCAGTTCTTC
CASSIRGLGMDEQFF
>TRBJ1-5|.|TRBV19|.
TGTGCCAGTAAAAGGGGCGTTTATGAGCCCCAGCATTTT
CASKRGVYEPQHF
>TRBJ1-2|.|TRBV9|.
TGTGCCAGCAGCGGCCTTGGGGGCTGGGGCTACACCTTC
CASSGLGGWGYTF
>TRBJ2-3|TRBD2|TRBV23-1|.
TGCGCCAGCAGTCAGCCTTGGACTAGCGGGGCGGGAAACACAGATACGCAGTATTTT
CASSQPWTSGAGNTDTQYF
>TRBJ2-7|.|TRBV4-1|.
TGCGCCAGCAGCCAGAGGGCCGACGGCACCCCGGAGAGGTACGAGCAGTACTTC
CASSQRADGTPERYEQYF
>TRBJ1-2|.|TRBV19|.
TGTGCCAGTAGTACACCGGGACTCTCCTATGGCTACACCTTC
CASSTPGLSYGYTF
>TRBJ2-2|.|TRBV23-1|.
TGCGCCAGCACCTTTTGGGAGGAGCGGACCGGGGAGCTGTTTTTT
CASTFWEERTGELFF
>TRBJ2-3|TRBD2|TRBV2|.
TGTGCCAGCAGTGAAGGGCTAGCGGGGACAGATACGCAGTATTTT
CASSEGLAGTDTQYF
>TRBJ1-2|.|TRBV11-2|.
TGTGCCAGCAGCTTAGATCGTACCGGGACACCTTTTAACTATGGCTACACCTTC
CASSLDRTGTPFNYGYTF
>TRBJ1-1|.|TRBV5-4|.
TGTGCCAGCAGCTTCCCCCCCGGGAGAGGTTTTCATGAAGCTTTCTTT
CASSFPPGRGFHEAFF
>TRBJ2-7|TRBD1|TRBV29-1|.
TGCAGCGTTGACTCCGGGACAGGGGTCCACGAGCAGTACTTC
CSVDSGTGVHEQYF
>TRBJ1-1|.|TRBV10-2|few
TGCGCCAGCAGTGAGGGTGGGGGGAAGCACACTGAAGCTTTCTTT
CASSEGGGKHTEAFF
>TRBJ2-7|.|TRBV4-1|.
TGCGCCAGCAGTGTTTCTCCCTCCTACGAGCAGTACTTC
CASSVSPSYEQYF
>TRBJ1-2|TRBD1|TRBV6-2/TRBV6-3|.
TGTGCCAGCAGTTCAACGACAGGGCCGAACTATGGCTACACCTTC
CASSSTTGPNYGYTF
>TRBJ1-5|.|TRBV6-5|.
TGTGCCAGCAGCGAGTCGGGTTCCAATCAGCCCCAGCATTTT
CASSESGSNQPQHF
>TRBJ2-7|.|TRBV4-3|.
TGCGCCAGCAGCCAAGAAATAGTGGGGGGCGAGCAGTACTTC
CASSQEIVGGEQYF
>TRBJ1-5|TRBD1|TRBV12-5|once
TGTGCTAGTGGTGGGGACAGGGGGAAGTATCAGCCCCAGCATTTT
CASGGDRGKYQPQHF
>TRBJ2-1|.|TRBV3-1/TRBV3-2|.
TGTGCCAGCAGCCAACGGGGGGCGTGGAATGAGCAGTTCTTC
CASSQRGAWNEQFF
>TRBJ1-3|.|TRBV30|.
TGTGCCTTGGAAATAGGGGCTGGAAACACCATATATTTT
CALEIGAGNTIYF
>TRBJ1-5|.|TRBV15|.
TGTGCCACCAGCAGAGTTGGGGGGGTTAATCAGCCCCAGCATTTT
CATSRVGGVNQPQHF
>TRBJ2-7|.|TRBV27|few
TGTGCCAGCAGCCGGAGGGGCCGGGGCCTTTCCTACGAGCAGTACTTC
CASSRRGRGLSYEQYF
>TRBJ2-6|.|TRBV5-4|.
TGTGCCAGCAGCTTAGGCCAGGGGTCCGGGGCCAACGTCCTGACTTTC
CASSLGQGSGANVLTF
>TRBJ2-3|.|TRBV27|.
TGTGCCAGCAGTTTTTTAAGTAGCGGAGTGAGCACAGATACGCAGTATTTT
CASSFLSSGVSTDTQYF
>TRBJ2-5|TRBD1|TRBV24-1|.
TGTGCCACCAGTGATCCCCGTACAGGGGCAGAGACCCAGTACTTC
CATSDPRTGAETQYF
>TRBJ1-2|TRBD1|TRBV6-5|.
TGTGCCAGCAGCCGGGACAGGGAGGACTATGGCTACACCTTC
CASSRDREDYGYTF
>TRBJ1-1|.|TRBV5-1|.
TGCGCCAGCAGCGAGACAGTGAACACTGAAGCTTTCTTT
CASSETVNTEAFF
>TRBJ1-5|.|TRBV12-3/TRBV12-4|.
TGTGCCAGCAGTCCCTATAGCAATCAGCCCCAGCATTTT
CASSPYSNQPQHF
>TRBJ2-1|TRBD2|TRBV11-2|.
TGTGCCAGCGGTATAGCGGGGGTACAGAGCTCCTACAATGAGCAGTTCTTC
CASGIAGVQSSYNEQFF
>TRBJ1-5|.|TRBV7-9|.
TGTGCCAGCAGCTTAGTCGGGAAGCCCCAGCATTTT
CASSLVGKPQHF
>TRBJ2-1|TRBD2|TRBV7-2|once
TGTGCCAGCAGCTTGAGTGCGGGAGGGAATGAGCAGTTCTTC
CASSLSAGGNEQFF
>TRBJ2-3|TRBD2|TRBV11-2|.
TGTGCCAGCAGCTCACTTGGGGGGGGTCAAGATACGCAGTATTTT
CASSSLGGGQDTQYF
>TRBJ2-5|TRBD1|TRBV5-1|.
TGCGCCAGCAGCCCTCTGGGACAGGCTCAAGAGACCCAGTACTTC
CASSPLGQAQETQYF
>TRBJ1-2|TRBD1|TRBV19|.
TGTGCCAGTAGTATCGGACAGGGGGCATACTATGGCTACACCTTC
CASSIGQGAYYGYTF
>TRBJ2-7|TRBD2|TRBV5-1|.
TGCGCCAGCAGCTTGGCCGGGACTAGCGTTACCTACGAGCAGTACTTC
CASSLAGTSVTYEQYF
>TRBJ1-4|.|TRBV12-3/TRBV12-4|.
TGTGCCAGCAGTCCCCCACAGGGTGAAAAACTGTTTTTT
CASSPPQGEKLFF
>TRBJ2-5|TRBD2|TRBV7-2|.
TGTGCCAGCAGCTTAAAAGGAGGTAGCGGGTGGTCCCAGTACTTC
CASSLKGGSGWSQYF
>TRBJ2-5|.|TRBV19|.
TGTGCCAGTAGTATGACAGTTTTGGAGACCCAGTACTTC
CASSMTVLETQYF
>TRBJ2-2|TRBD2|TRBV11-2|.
TGTGCCAGCAGCCGAGGAGGCGGGGGGGCCACCGGGGAGCTGTTTTTT
CASSRGGGGATGELFF
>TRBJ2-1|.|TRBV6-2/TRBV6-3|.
TGTGCCAGCAGTTATGGCTTTAGGGGTATCTACAATGAGCAGTTCTTC
CASSYGFRGIYNEQFF
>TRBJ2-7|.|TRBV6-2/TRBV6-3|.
TGTGCCAGCAGCCCCGGCAGGGAGGTGGACTCCTACGAGCAGTACTTC
CASSPGREVDSYEQYF
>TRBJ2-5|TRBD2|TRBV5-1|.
TGCGCCAGCACGACTAGCGGGGGGGCCCGGGAGACCCAGTACTTC
CASTTSGGARETQYF